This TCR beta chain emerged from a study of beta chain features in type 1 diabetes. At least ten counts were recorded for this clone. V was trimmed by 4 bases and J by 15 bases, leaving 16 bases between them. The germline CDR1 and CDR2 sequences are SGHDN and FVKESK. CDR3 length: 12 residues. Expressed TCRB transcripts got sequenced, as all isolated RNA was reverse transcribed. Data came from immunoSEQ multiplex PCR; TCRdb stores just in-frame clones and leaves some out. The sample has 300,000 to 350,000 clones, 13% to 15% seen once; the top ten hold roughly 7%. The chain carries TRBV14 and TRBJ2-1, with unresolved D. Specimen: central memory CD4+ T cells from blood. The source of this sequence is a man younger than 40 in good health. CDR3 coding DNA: TGTGCCAGCAGCCCAATTAGGTCCCCGGGGTTCTTC. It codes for CASSPIRSPGFF.